This T cell receptor (beta chain) comes out of a study of blood T cell repertoires in COVID-19. The CDR3 sequence is 14 residues long. With 4 bases removed from V and 0 bases from J, the gap between germline ends came to 11 bases. Germline assignment: CDR1 SGDLS and CDR2 YYNGEE. Data came from immunoSEQ multiplex PCR; TCRdb stores just in-frame clones and leaves some out. The data contain around 28,000 clones, about 89% of them seen just once; the ten biggest clones take up 2% to 3%. The chain is built from TRBV9 and TRBJ2-7; D not certain. The sample was peripheral blood. The receptor was isolated from a human donor in a cohort sampled during active COVID-19. In DNA, the CDR3 is TGTGCCAGCAGCACCTACTCCTCCTCCTACGAGCAGTACTTC. This sequence encodes CASSTYSSSYEQYF.